Here is one T cell receptor beta chain with its context. Its target is not known. The V and J ends lost 4 bases and 4 bases, in that order; junction bases with no gene match: 8. Germline V lookup: CDR1 LNHDA, CDR2 SQIVND (reference sequence). This CDR3 contains 16 residues. TCRdb's table, derived via immunoSEQ multiplex PCR, lists solely in-frame clones and lacks some. Of about 100,000 clones in the sample, approximately 93% were seen once. This specimen comes from a study of Tregs in tolerant kidney transplant recipients. General observations from the study: In tolerant patients, donor-specific Tregs outgrew total Tregs, suggesting antigen-driven expansion. Findings come from small patient numbers and require larger validation.

This receptor was identified in a human donor who received a combined kidney and bone marrow transplant. The material sequenced was CD4+ T cells from blood, taken before the transplant. The chain links TRBV19 to TRBJ2-1; TRBD2 agrees at 9 bases. In DNA, the CDR3 is TGTGCCAGTAGTAGTAGAGCGGGGGGTTTATACAATGAGCAGTTCTTC. Protein: CASSSRAGGLYNEQFF.